One TCR beta chain is described in this entry. The protocol was immunoSEQ multiplex PCR, while the TCRdb copy is restricted to in-frame clones and leaves out a portion. The sample holds over 120,000 clones; 80% are singletons and the top ten take 3.5%. The sample originates from a study of blood T cell repertoires in COVID-19. Across the whole study: Acute and convalescent COVID-19 samples came from the United States, Italy and Spain. In each case, the material was cDNA or gDNA derived from T cells, B-cell-depleted T cells, or PBMCs.

The CDR3 contains 13 residues. Trimming cost V 4 bases and J 9 bases, with 15 bases left between them. Germline assignment: CDR1 LGHDT and CDR2 YNNKEL (reference sequence). This sequence originates from a man aged 70 or older who had recovered from COVID-19. The chain links TRBV3-1 (or the pseudogene TRBV3-2) to TRBJ1-1; D unclear. Sequences were obtained from peripheral blood. Here the CDR3 reads CASSLPPGRQAFF. CDR3 bases: TGTGCCAGCAGCCTCCCCCCGGGGAGACAAGCTTTCTTT.